The 28 T cell receptor beta chains below all came from one sample that was sequenced in a study of cytomegalovirus exposure and HLA in healthy donors. The PCR was carried out with 60 Vbeta primers and 13 Jbeta primers. Measured with immunoSEQ multiplex PCR; TCRdb has only the in-frame clones, and not every one. Counted here are 110,000 or so clones, about 80% occurring once; the ten biggest clones make up approximately 2%. The sequenced material came from PBMCs. These receptors were obtained from a man in his thirties or forties in good health and CMV-seronegative.

CDR3 sequence (DNA): TGCGCCAGCAGCTTGGCCCAAACAGGGGCGGGTGGCTACACCTTC. Its protein is CASSLAQTGAGGYTF. This sequence joins TRBV5-1 and TRBJ1-2, with 7 nucleotides matching TRBD1. The germline V gene encodes CDR1 SGHRS and CDR2 YFSETQ. V was clipped by 0 bases and J by 7 bases; unmatched bases: 9. The CDR3 extends over 15 amino acids. Full variable domain (missing parts from reference TRBV5-1 and TRBJ1-2): KAGVTQTPRYLIKTRGQQVTLSCSPISGHRSVSWYQQTPGQGLQFLFEYFSETQRNKGNFPGRFSGRQFSNSRSEMNVSTLELGDSALYLCASSLAQTGAGGYTFGSGTRLTVV.

This chain links TRBV19 with TRBJ1-1, with D hard to call. With 7 bases removed from V and 2 bases from J, the gap between germline ends came to 8 bases. The CDR3 is made up of 12 amino acids. CDR1 is LNHDA, CDR2 SQIVND, per germline (reference sequence). The CDR3 region is CASISPNTEAFF. The CDR3, as DNA: TGTGCCAGTATATCCCCCAACACTGAAGCTTTCTTT.

The chain couples TRBV30 to TRBJ1-1; TRBD1 matches at 11 bases. Per germline, CDR1 GTSNPN and CDR2 SVGIG (reference sequence). The CDR3 covers 15 residues. V lost 5 bases, J lost 0 bases, and 5 bases stayed unmatched. The CDR3 is CAWGRTGGLNTEAFF. For the CDR3, the DNA is TGTGCCTGGGGTAGGACAGGGGGCTTGAACACTGAAGCTTTCTTT.

J is TRBJ2-1 and V is TRBV9; a possible D gene is TRBD2 (6 bases). Trimming took off 0 bases at V and 3 bases at J, with 16 bases between the two ends. Germline V CDR1 and CDR2: SGDLS, YYNGEE. The CDR3 spans 17 residues. CDR3 amino acids: CASSVAPLSRDYNEQFF. The CDR3 nucleotides are TGTGCCAGCAGCGTAGCTCCTCTCTCGCGGGACTACAATGAGCAGTTCTTC. Combining the CDR3 with reference TRBV9 and TRBJ2-1 gives the whole variable domain DSGVTQTPKHLITATGQRVTLRCSPRSGDLSVYWYQQSLDQGLQFLIQYYNGEERAKGNILERFSAQQFPDLHSELNLSSLELGDSALYFCASSVAPLSRDYNEQFFGPGTRLTVL.

This clone was recorded a few times. The CDR3 bases are TGTGCCAGCAGCCCGGTCGGGTTCACTGAAGCTTTCTTT. Translated: CASSPVGFTEAFF. The chain is built from TRBV7-2 and TRBJ1-1; D is unresolved. The CDR3 runs to 13 residues. V was clipped by 5 bases and J by 4 bases, with 11 bases between them. Germline lookup yields CDR1 SGHTA and CDR2 FQGNSA.

This rearrangement joins TRBV14 to TRBJ1-6; D unresolved. This CDR3 has 15 amino acids. Germline CDR1 reads SGHDN; CDR2 reads FVKESK. Trimming removed 1 base at V and 7 bases at J, with 11 bases between. The CDR3 DNA reads TGTGCCAGCAGCCAAGCTACATCTAGCAATTCACCCCTCCACTTT. Translated: CASSQATSSNSPLHF.

The CDR3 region is CASRGGTGELFF. The DNA for the CDR3 is TGTGCCAGCAGGGGAGGCACCGGGGAGCTGTTTTTT. The J gene is TRBJ2-2, the V gene TRBV11-3; a possible D gene is TRBD2 (6 bases). V lost 6 bases and J lost 4, with 6 bases in between. This CDR3 is 12 amino acids long. Germline assignment: CDR1 SGHNT and CDR2 YENEEA. The complete variable domain, with remaining parts taken from reference TRBV11-3 and TRBJ2-2, reads EAGVVQSPRYKIIEKKQPVAFWCNPISGHNTLYWYLQNLGQGPELLIRYENEEAVDDSQLPKDRFSAERLKGVDSTLKIQPAELGDSAVYLCASRGGTGELFFGEGSRLTVL.

The rearrangement joins TRBV9 to TRBJ1-5, with D maybe TRBD1 (5 bases). V gave up 1 base and J gave up 5 bases, with 16 bases separating them. The CDR3 runs 16 residues. CDR1 and CDR2 (germline): SGDLS, YYNGEE. The CDR3 region has the DNA TGTGCCAGCAGCGTATTCTTTCGGGGGGACCATCAGCCCCAGCATTTT. Translated, it gives CASSVFFRGDHQPQHF.

This clone appeared once. The CDR3 here is CASSSTGHRGETQYF. The CDR3 region has the DNA TGTGCCAGCAGCTCGACAGGTCACAGGGGCGAGACCCAGTACTTC. This chain uses TRBV5-5 with TRBJ2-5; 7 bases match TRBD1. V lost 3 bases, J lost 5 bases, and 10 bases stayed unmatched. CDR1 is SGHKS, CDR2 YYEKEE, per germline (reference sequence). The CDR3 covers 15 residues.

This chain uses TRBV29-1 with TRBJ2-7; a possible D gene is TRBD1 (6 bases). Per the germline V gene, CDR1 is SQVTM and CDR2 is ANQGSEA. The CDR3 loop spans 14 amino acids. V dropped 2 bases and J dropped 2 bases, with 13 bases sitting between them. The CDR3 sequence: CSVELQGRPYEQYF. The CDR3 bases are TGCAGCGTTGAATTGCAGGGGCGGCCCTACGAGCAGTACTTC.

The V call is TRBV5-1, the J call TRBJ2-1; D is possibly TRBD2 (7 bases). The V gene lost 4 bases and the J gene lost 10 bases, with 24 bases spanning the gap. Germline assignment: CDR1 SGHRS and CDR2 YFSETQ. The CDR3 totals 16 residues. The CDR3 loop reads CASSPSLAGASGEQFF. CDR3 nucleotides: TGCGCCAGCAGCCCCTCGTTGGCGGGGGCCTCCGGAGAGCAGTTCTTC.

The chain couples TRBV4-3 to TRBJ1-6; tentatively, D is TRBD1 (6 bases). The V end lost 9 bases, the J end lost 0 bases, and 9 bases lay between the germline ends. Germline V CDR1 and CDR2: LGHNA, YSLEER. The CDR3 contains 14 residues. This CDR3 is CASRGSSYNSPLHF. The CDR3 nucleotides read TGCGCCAGTAGGGGGAGCTCCTATAATTCACCCCTCCACTTT.

The chain carries TRBV9 and TRBJ2-5; no definite D call. CDR3 length equals 14 residues. Germline values: CDR1 SGDLS, CDR2 YYNGEE. V lost 0 bases and J 5 bases, leaving 11 bases between the germline ends. The CDR3 loop reads CASSVGATWETQYF. CDR3 in DNA: TGTGCCAGCAGCGTAGGAGCCACGTGGGAGACCCAGTACTTC.

The V and J genes are TRBV7-6 and TRBJ2-1, with a weak D call TRBD2 (5 bases). Germline-derived CDR1 and CDR2 are SGHVS and FNYEAQ. This CDR3 is 14 amino acids long. The V end lost 0 bases, the J end lost 9 bases, and 12 bases lay between the germline ends. The CDR3 is CASSLAPLEGEQFF. DNA for the CDR3: TGTGCCAGCAGCTTAGCTCCCCTCGAGGGTGAGCAGTTCTTC.

The J gene is TRBJ2-3, the V gene TRBV28, with 10 bases aligning to TRBD2. Germline loops: CDR1 MDHEN, CDR2 SYDVKM. The CDR3 consists of 15 residues. V trimming: 7 bases; J trimming: 5 bases; junction bases outside the gene matches: 9. Written as DNA, the CDR3 is TGTGCCAGCACCGACGGGACTAGCGTTGTAGATACGCAGTATTTT. This encodes CASTDGTSVVDTQYF. Combining the CDR3 with reference TRBV28 and TRBJ2-3 gives the whole variable domain DVKVTQSSRYLVKRTGEKVFLECVQDMDHENMFWYRQDPGLGLRLIYFSYDVKMKEKGDIPEGYSVSREKKERFSLILESASTNQTSMYLCASTDGTSVVDTQYFGPGTRLTVL.

This rearrangement joins TRBV19 to TRBJ2-5, with D possibly matching TRBD2 (5 bases). Germline-derived CDR1 and CDR2 are LNHDA and SQIVND (reference sequence). This CDR3 has 14 residues. Trimming shortened V by 4 bases and J by 0 bases, and 9 bases separated the two germline ends. Here the CDR3 reads CASSTSGYQETQYF. The DNA for the CDR3 is TGTGCCAGTAGTACTTCGGGGTACCAAGAGACCCAGTACTTC. Complete variable domain (other parts from reference TRBV19 and TRBJ2-5): DGGITQSPKYLFRKEGQNVTLSCEQNLNHDAMYWYRQDPGQGLRLIYYSQIVNDFQKGDIAEGYSVSREKKESFPLTVTSAQKNPTAFYLCASSTSGYQETQYFGPGTRLLVL.

The chain has TRBV7-9 and TRBJ2-5; 9 nucleotides match TRBD1. The CDR3 consists of 14 residues. The germline V gene encodes CDR1 SEHNR and CDR2 FQNEAQ (reference sequence). Losses at the gene ends were 1 base for V and 9 bases for J; bases not matched to a gene: 6. DNA of the CDR3: TGTGCCAGCAGCTTAGGGGAAACAGGGGGCGCCCAGTACTTC. Its protein is CASSLGETGGAQYF.

This clone came up a few times. The chain carries TRBV16 and TRBJ1-1; the D is unclear. The CDR3 totals 12 residues. V was trimmed by 0 bases and J by 5 bases, leaving 4 bases between them. Germline assignment: CDR1 KGHSY and CDR2 FQNENV. CDR3 region: CASSQSQTEAFF. The DNA for the CDR3 is TGTGCCAGCAGCCAATCCCAGACTGAAGCTTTCTTT.

The gene calls are TRBV7-7 and TRBJ2-3; TRBD2 aligns across 13 bases. J gave up 1 base and V 5 bases, and 3 bases lay outside the gene matches. CDR1 SSHAT and CDR2 FNYEAQ come from the germline V gene (reference sequence). The CDR3 totals 16 residues. The CDR3 DNA is TGTGCCAGCAGCCCTGGACTAGCGGGGGGCACAGATACGCAGTATTTT. It is translated as CASSPGLAGGTDTQYF.

This chain connects TRBV9 to TRBJ2-1; D is unresolved. Germline V CDR1 and CDR2: SGDLS, YYNGEE. The CDR3 is 13 amino acids. Deletions cut 2 bases from V and 6 bases from J, with 9 bases between. The chain's CDR3 is CASSVNSGNEQFF. The CDR3 DNA reads as TGTGCCAGCAGCGTTAACTCGGGCAATGAGCAGTTCTTC. The full variable domain, rest sourced from reference TRBV9 and TRBJ2-1, is DSGVTQTPKHLITATGQRVTLRCSPRSGDLSVYWYQQSLDQGLQFLIQYYNGEERAKGNILERFSAQQFPDLHSELNLSSLELGDSALYFCASSVNSGNEQFFGPGTRLTVL.

CDR3 sequence reads: CASSPTSAHGNEQFF. The CDR3 DNA sequence: TGTGCCAGCTCCCCTACTAGCGCCCACGGCAATGAGCAGTTCTTC. The gene calls are TRBV18 and TRBJ2-1, with TRBD2 matching over 7 bases. V trimming: 6 bases; J trimming: 6 bases; junction bases outside the gene matches: 11. The CDR3 loop spans 15 amino acids. CDR1 and CDR2 from the germline V gene are KGHSH and LQKENI.

This clone was recorded a few times. The rearrangement uses TRBV19 and TRBJ1-1; a weak D match, TRBD1 (5 bases). CDR1 is LNHDA and CDR2 is SQIVND in the germline V gene (reference sequence). Deletions cut 8 bases from V and 5 bases from J, with 24 bases between. The CDR3 sequence is 16 residues long. In DNA form, the CDR3 reads TGTGCCAGTTCGGTTCAGTCAGGTGGATACAGGACTGAAGCTTTCTTT. This codes for CASSVQSGGYRTEAFF. The complete variable domain, with remaining parts taken from reference TRBV19 and TRBJ1-1, reads DGGITQSPKYLFRKEGQNVTLSCEQNLNHDAMYWYRQDPGQGLRLIYYSQIVNDFQKGDIAEGYSVSREKKESFPLTVTSAQKNPTAFYLCASSVQSGGYRTEAFFGQGTRLTVV.

CDR3 in amino acids: CASSFFAAQGASKKLFF. As DNA, the CDR3 is TGTGCCAGCAGTTTCTTCGCGGCGCAGGGGGCGTCAAAAAAACTGTTTTTT. The rearrangement uses TRBV27 and TRBJ1-4; TRBD1 agrees at 8 bases. The CDR3 covers 17 residues. CDR1 is MNHEY, CDR2 SMNVEV, per germline (reference sequence). The trim removed 3 bases at V and 9 bases at J, leaving 15 bases unmatched.

This clone was seen just once. V is TRBV29-1 and J is TRBJ2-1; 10 bases are shared with TRBD2. Germline lookup yields CDR1 SQVTM and CDR2 ANQGSEA. This CDR3 comprises 13 residues. After removal of 4 bases from V and 9 bases from J, the junction contained 6 bases not matched to a gene. The chain's CDR3 is CSVARTSGFEQFF. CDR3 sequence (DNA): TGCAGCGTTGCCCGGACTAGCGGATTTGAGCAGTTCTTC.

The chain links TRBV29-1 to TRBJ2-1; the match to TRBD2 covers 9 bases. The trim removed 2 bases at V and 8 bases at J, leaving 7 bases unmatched. Germline loops: CDR1 SQVTM, CDR2 ANQGSEA. The CDR3 loop spans 14 amino acids. For the CDR3, the DNA is TGCAGCGTTGAAAATAGCGGGGGTAGGGATGAGCAGTTCTTC. The encoded protein is CSVENSGGRDEQFF.

The CDR3 reads CASSSDRGRRYNEQFF. DNA for the CDR3: TGTGCCAGCAGCTCGGACAGGGGGCGAAGGTACAATGAGCAGTTCTTC. J is TRBJ2-1 and V is TRBV7-2, with TRBD1 matching over 11 bases. Germline CDR1 and CDR2: SGHTA and FQGNSA. The CDR3 is 16 amino acids. V gave up 4 bases and J gave up 4 bases; unmatched junction bases: 6.

The V and J genes are TRBV6-6 and TRBJ1-1; possibly TRBD1 for D (5 bases). Deletions cut 2 bases from V and 5 bases from J, with 9 bases between. Germline CDR1 MNHNY, CDR2 SVGAGI (reference sequence). The CDR3 extends over 13 amino acids. In DNA form, the CDR3 reads TGTGCCAGCAGTTACACAAAGGGGACTGAAGCTTTCTTT. Its protein product is CASSYTKGTEAFF.

A few counts support this clone. The junction shows a germline mismatch at one end, possibly a read error. V usage is TRBV29-1 and J usage is TRBJ2-1; D gene ambiguous. The CDR3 runs 12 residues. The germline V gene has CDR1 SQVTM and CDR2 ANQGSEA. CDR3 region: CSVEVEADEQFF. DNA for the CDR3: TGCAGCGTGGAAGTTGAGGCCGATGAGCAGTTCTTC.